These 3 T cell receptor beta chains share one sample of origin, sequenced in a study of post-analysis software for immune sequencing data. Unique molecular identifiers featured in each of the TCR beta cDNA libraries. TCRdb recomputed calls from the PCR reads with MiXCR, one row per CDR3 protein. The sample consists of 400,000 to 500,000 distinct CDR3 sequences, roughly 38% of them appearing once. These receptors have no known antigen. General study results and limits: The study found TRBV5-6, TRBV5-1 and TRBV20-1 among a few TRBV segments more frequent in patients than controls.

Sequenced: blood. These receptors all come from a girl aged 2 to 9 with multiple sclerosis.

This clonotype came up a few times. The V call is TRBV29-1, the J call TRBJ2-5; D gene uncertain. Trimming removed 4 bases from V and 5 bases from J, with 14 bases in between. This CDR3 contains 13 residues. Germline lookup yields CDR1 SQVTM and CDR2 ANQGSEA. Here the CDR3 reads CSVGNGFGETQYF. The CDR3 DNA is TGCAGCGTTGGGAACGGTTTCGGGGAGACCCAGTACTTC.

J is TRBJ2-7 and V is TRBV20-1; 7 bases match TRBD2. Germline CDR1 reads DFQATT; CDR2 reads SNEGSKA (reference sequence). V was clipped by 3 bases and J by 5 bases; unmatched bases: 4. CDR3 size: 12 residues. The DNA for the CDR3 is TGCAGTGCTAGTATGGGGGGGAACGAGCAGTACTTC. The encoded protein is CSASMGGNEQYF.

This clonotype was detected a few times. The rearrangement uses TRBV7-9 and TRBJ1-5, with D tentatively TRBD1 (5 bases). Trimming pared 5 bases from V and 6 bases from J, leaving 17 bases between. Germline CDR1 reads SEHNR; CDR2 reads FQNEAQ (reference sequence). The CDR3 is 15 amino acids. The CDR3 coding sequence is TGTGCCAGCAGCCCCCAGGGTTGGGGACCTCAGCCCCAGCATTTT. This sequence encodes CASSPQGWGPQPQHF.